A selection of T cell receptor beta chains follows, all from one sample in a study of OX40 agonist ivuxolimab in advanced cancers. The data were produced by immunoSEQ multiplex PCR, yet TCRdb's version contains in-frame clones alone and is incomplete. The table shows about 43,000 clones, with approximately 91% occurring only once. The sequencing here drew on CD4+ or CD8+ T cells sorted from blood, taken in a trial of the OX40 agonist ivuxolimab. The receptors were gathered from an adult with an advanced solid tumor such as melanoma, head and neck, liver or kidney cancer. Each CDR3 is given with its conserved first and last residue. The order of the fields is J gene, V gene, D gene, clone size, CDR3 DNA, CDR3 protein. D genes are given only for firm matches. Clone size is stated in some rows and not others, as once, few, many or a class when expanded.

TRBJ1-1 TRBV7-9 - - TGTGCCAGCAGCTTAGGGGGGCCTAACACTGAAGCTTTCTTT CASSLGGPNTEAFF
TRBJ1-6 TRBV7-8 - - TGTGCCAGCAGCTTAGTACGAGGGTTTGGCTCCTATAATTCACCCCTCCACTTT CASSLVRGFGSYNSPLHF
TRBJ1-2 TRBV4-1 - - TGCGCCAGCAGCACCTCGCGCGGGAACTATGGCTACACCTTC CASSTSRGNYGYTF
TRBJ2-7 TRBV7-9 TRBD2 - TGTGCCAGCAGCCCTAAATCCAGAGCGGGGGAGCAGTACTTC CASSPKSRAGEQYF
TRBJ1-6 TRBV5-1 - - TGCGCCAGCAGCGAGGAAAGGGCCAATTCACCCCTCCACTTT CASSEERANSPLHF
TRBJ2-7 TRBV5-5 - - TGTGCCAGCAGCCAGGAGGGCCTTGACGAGCAGTACTTC CASSQEGLDEQYF
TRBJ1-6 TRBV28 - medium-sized TGTGCCAGCAGCGGAGGGAATTCACCCCTCCACTTT CASSGGNSPLHF
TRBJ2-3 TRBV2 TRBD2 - TGTGCCAGCAGTGAAGCGAGCGGGGCATATACGCAGTATTTT CASSEASGAYTQYF
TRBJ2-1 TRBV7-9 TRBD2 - TGTGCCAGCAGCCCGGGACTAGCCCAGAAGGATGAGCAGTTCTTC CASSPGLAQKDEQFF
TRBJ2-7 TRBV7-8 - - TGTGCCAGCAGCTTAGCGCCTGCGAGCTCCTACGAGCAGTACTTC CASSLAPASSYEQYF
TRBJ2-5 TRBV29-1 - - TGCAGCGTTATATCATATTTTCGGGAGACCCAGTACTTC CSVISYFRETQYF
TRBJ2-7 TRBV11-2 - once TGTGCCAGCAGCTTAGGGACCGACTACGAGCAGTACTTC CASSLGTDYEQYF
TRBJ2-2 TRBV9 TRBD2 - TGTGCCAGCAGCGTAGATCCCAAGCGGGGGAGGACCGGGGAGCTGTTTTTT CASSVDPKRGRTGELFF
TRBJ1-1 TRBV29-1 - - TGCAGCGGGAGGAGGAACACTGAAGCTTTCTTT CSGRRNTEAFF
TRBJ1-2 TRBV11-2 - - TGTGCCAGCAGCTTCGGATTAACCTATGGCTACACCTTC CASSFGLTYGYTF
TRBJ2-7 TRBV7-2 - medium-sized TGTGCCAGCAGCTTAGCGGGACTGGGATACGAGCAGTACTTC CASSLAGLGYEQYF